Below are 10 T cell receptor beta chains sequenced from a single sample in a study of blood T cell repertoires in COVID-19 (TCRdb year 2020). Preparation of the library involved the immunoSEQ multiplex PCR assay. TCRdb mirrors the immuneACCESS table, restricted to in-frame sequences. Some clones are absent from its copies; in checked studies, under half trace to an unresolved V gene, and the reason for the others is unknown. Recorded for this sample are roughly 260,000 clones; about 88% of them occurred a single time. Around 11% of the sample goes to the ten largest clones. Sequencing used peripheral blood. All receptors come from a woman aged 25 to 45 with COVID-19, enrolled during active disease.

This chain uses TRBV19 with TRBJ2-7; 7 nucleotides line up with TRBD1. Unmatched junction bases numbered 3, after V lost 3 bases and J lost 4 bases. CDR3 length: 13 amino acids. The germline V gene has CDR1 LNHDA and CDR2 SQIVND (reference sequence). The CDR3 sequence is CASSMKGAYEQYF. The CDR3 DNA reads as TGTGCCAGTAGTATGAAGGGGGCTTACGAGCAGTACTTC.

This sequence joins TRBV6-6 and TRBJ1-3; a possible D gene is TRBD1 (6 bases). There are 15 residues in the CDR3. The germline V gene has CDR1 MNHNY and CDR2 SVGAGI (reference sequence). The V gene lost 4 bases and the J gene lost 0 bases, with 10 bases spanning the gap. The CDR3 spells CASSSGQLSGNTIYF. Here the CDR3 DNA reads TGTGCCAGCAGTTCGGGACAACTCTCTGGAAACACCATATATTTT.

The DNA of the CDR3 is TGTGCCAGCAGCCTTTACCCTAGCAATGAGCAGTTCTTC. Its translation is CASSLYPSNEQFF. J is TRBJ2-1 and V is TRBV27; no reliable D call. CDR1 and CDR2 (germline): MNHEY, SMNVEV (reference sequence). This CDR3 region has 13 residues. The V end was cut by 6 bases, the J end by 6 bases, with 12 bases between.

This clone was observed a single time. This chain links TRBV4-1 with TRBJ2-5; 10 nucleotides match TRBD2. This CDR3 is 15 amino acids long. Per the germline V gene, CDR1 is MGHRA and CDR2 is YSYEKL. V dropped 2 bases and J dropped 6; count of bases not matched to a gene: 6. As DNA, the CDR3 is TGCGCCAGCAGCCAACCCACTAGCGGGGCGAAGACCCAGTACTTC. Translation gives CASSQPTSGAKTQYF.

This clone was observed a single time. The chain has TRBV30 and TRBJ1-5; 7 bases fit TRBD1. The CDR3 length is 15 residues. Germline values: CDR1 GTSNPN, CDR2 SVGIG (reference sequence). V shed 2 bases and J 4 bases; nucleotides not matched to a gene: 8. In DNA, the CDR3 is TGTGCCTGGAGTAATGGGGACAGACGAAATCAGCCCCAGCATTTT. Translation: CAWSNGDRRNQPQHF.

V usage is TRBV24-1 and J usage is TRBJ1-2; TRBD1 is a possible D gene (6 bases). The CDR3 contains 14 residues. Deletions cut 4 bases from V and 3 bases from J, with 11 bases between. CDR1 KGHDR and CDR2 SFDVKD come from the germline V gene. CDR3 protein: CATSDRDRYYGYTF. The CDR3 DNA reads as TGTGCCACCAGTGACAGAGACAGGTACTATGGCTACACCTTC.

This rearrangement joins TRBV6-2 or TRBV6-3 to TRBJ2-1; D is possibly TRBD2 (6 bases). This CDR3 comprises 14 residues. Germline-derived CDR1 and CDR2 are MNHEY and SVGEGT. Between the trimmed V and J ends, which lost 5 bases and 7 bases, there was a span of 15 bases. In DNA, the CDR3 is TGTGCCAGCAGTCACCCGCGCGGGATAAATGAGCAGTTCTTC. This gives the protein CASSHPRGINEQFF.

This chain links TRBV4-1 with TRBJ2-7, with 8 bases matching TRBD2. This CDR3 has 15 residues. CDR1 and CDR2 (germline): MGHRA, YSYEKL. With 3 bases clipped from V and 2 bases from J, the junction kept 6 bases outside the gene matches. CDR3 in DNA: TGCGCCAGCAGCCACCAACTAGCGGATCCCTACGAGCAGTACTTC. Amino acid sequence: CASSHQLADPYEQYF.

The CDR3 sequence: CASSKGDRGYEQYF. CDR3 nucleotide sequence: TGTGCCAGCAGCAAAGGGGACAGGGGCTACGAGCAGTACTTC. The chain has TRBV21-1 and TRBJ2-7; whether TRBD1, the table's D call, matches the DNA was not checked. TRBV21-1 is shown as a pseudogene. The CDR3 is made up of 14 amino acids.

CDR3 residues: CASSDRDRVLEVQPQHF. As DNA, the CDR3 is TGTGCCAGTAGTGACCGGGACAGGGTACTAGAAGTTCAGCCCCAGCATTTT. The chain uses TRBV19 and TRBJ1-5; 9 positions agree with TRBD1. J was trimmed by 6 bases and V by 5 bases; bases with no gene match: 14. This CDR3 is 17 amino acids long. Per germline, CDR1 LNHDA and CDR2 SQIVND (reference sequence).